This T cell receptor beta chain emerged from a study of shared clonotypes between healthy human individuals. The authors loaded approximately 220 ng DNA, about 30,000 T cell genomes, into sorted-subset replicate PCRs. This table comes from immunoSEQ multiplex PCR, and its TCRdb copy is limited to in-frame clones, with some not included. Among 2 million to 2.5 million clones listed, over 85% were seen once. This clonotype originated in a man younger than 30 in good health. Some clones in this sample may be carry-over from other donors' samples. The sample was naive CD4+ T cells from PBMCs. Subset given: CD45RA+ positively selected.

The chain's CDR3 is CASNEGGAPDEQYF. CDR3 nucleotide sequence: TGTGCCAGCAACGAAGGAGGCGCCCCCGACGAGCAGTACTTC. This chain connects TRBV7-9 to TRBJ2-7, with D possibly being TRBD2 (5 bases). This CDR3 has 14 residues. Trimming shortened V by 7 bases and J by 5 bases, and 18 bases separated the two germline ends. Germline CDR1 is SEHNR and CDR2 is FQNEAQ (reference sequence).